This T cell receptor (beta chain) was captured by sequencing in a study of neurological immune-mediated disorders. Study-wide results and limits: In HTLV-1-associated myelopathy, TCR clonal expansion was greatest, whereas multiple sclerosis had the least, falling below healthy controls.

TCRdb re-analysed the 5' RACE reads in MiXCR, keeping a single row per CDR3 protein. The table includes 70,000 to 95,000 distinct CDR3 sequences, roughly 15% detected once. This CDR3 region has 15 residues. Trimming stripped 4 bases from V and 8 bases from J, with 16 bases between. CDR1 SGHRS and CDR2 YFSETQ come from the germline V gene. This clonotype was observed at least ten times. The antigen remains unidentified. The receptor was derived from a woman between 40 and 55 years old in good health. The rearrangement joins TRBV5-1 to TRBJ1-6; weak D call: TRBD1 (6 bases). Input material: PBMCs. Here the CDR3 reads CASSPDPGGDSPLHF. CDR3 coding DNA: TGCGCCAGCAGCCCGGACCCCGGGGGCGATTCACCCCTCCACTTT.